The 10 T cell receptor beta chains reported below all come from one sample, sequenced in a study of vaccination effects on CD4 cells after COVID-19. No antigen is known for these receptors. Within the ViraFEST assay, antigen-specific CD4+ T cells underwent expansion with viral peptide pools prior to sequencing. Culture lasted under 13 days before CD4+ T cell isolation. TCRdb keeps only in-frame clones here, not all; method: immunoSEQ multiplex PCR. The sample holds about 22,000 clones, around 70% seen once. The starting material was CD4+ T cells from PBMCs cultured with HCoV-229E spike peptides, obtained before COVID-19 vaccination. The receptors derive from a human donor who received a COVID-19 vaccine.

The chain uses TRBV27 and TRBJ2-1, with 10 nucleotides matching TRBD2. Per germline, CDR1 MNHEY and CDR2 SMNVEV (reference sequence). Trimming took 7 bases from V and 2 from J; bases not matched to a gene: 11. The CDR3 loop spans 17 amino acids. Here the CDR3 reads CASTLRAGLAPYNEQFF. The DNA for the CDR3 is TGTGCCAGCACCTTACGAGCGGGACTAGCGCCCTACAATGAGCAGTTCTTC.

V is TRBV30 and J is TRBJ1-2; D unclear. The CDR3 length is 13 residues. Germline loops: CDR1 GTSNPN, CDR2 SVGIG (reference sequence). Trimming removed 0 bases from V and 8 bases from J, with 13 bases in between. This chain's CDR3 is CAWSVSLGSGYTF. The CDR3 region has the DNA TGTGCCTGGAGTGTTTCACTGGGCTCGGGCTACACCTTC.

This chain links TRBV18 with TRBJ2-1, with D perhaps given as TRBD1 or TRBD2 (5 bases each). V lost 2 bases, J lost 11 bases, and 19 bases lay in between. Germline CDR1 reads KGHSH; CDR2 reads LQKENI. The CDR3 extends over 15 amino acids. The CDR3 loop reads CASSPASGRDPKQFF. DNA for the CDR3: TGTGCCAGCTCACCAGCCAGTGGCAGGGACCCTAAGCAGTTCTTC.

The CDR3 spells CASSKGGQETQYF. The CDR3 region has the DNA TGCGCCAGCAGTAAGGGGGGGCAAGAGACCCAGTACTTC. The chain recombines TRBV5-1 with TRBJ2-5, with TRBD2 as a possible D gene (7 bases). CDR1 is SGHRS, CDR2 YFSETQ, per germline. Trimming left V 5 bases short and J 2 bases short, with 10 bases between. This CDR3 contains 13 residues. Variable domain in full (rest from reference TRBV5-1 and TRBJ2-5): KAGVTQTPRYLIKTRGQQVTLSCSPISGHRSVSWYQQTPGQGLQFLFEYFSETQRNKGNFPGRFSGRQFSNSRSEMNVSTLELGDSALYLCASSKGGQETQYFGPGTRLLVL.

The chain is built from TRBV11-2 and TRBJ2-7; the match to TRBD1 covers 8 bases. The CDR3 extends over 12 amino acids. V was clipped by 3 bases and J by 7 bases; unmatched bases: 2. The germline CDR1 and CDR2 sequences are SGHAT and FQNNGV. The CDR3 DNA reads TGTGCCAGCAGCTTCGGACAGGGTGAGCAGTACTTC. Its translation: CASSFGQGEQYF.

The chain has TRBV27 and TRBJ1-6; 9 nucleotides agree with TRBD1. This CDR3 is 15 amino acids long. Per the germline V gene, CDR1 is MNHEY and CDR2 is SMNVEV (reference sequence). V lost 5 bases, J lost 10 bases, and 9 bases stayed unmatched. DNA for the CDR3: TGTGCCAGCAGTGTCCTCGGGACAGGGTTATCACCCCTCCACTTT. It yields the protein CASSVLGTGLSPLHF.

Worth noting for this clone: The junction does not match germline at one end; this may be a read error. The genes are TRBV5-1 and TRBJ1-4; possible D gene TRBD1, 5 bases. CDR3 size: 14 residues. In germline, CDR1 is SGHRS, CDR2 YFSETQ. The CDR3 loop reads CASRLGRGHEKLFF. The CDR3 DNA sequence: TGCGCCAGCAGGTTGGGGAGGGGTCATGAAAAACTGTTTTTT.

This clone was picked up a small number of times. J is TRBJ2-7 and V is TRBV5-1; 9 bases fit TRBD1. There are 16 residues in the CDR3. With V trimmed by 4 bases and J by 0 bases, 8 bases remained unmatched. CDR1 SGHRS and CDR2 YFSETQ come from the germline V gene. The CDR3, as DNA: TGCGCCAGCAGCATCGCCGGGACAGGGCTCTCCTACGAGCAGTACTTC. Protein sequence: CASSIAGTGLSYEQYF.

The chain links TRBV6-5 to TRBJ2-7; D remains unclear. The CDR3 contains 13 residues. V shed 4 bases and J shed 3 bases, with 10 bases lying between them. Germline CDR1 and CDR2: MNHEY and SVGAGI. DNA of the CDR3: TGTGCCAGCAGTTTCGACGGCTTCTACGAGCAGTACTTC. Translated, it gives CASSFDGFYEQYF.

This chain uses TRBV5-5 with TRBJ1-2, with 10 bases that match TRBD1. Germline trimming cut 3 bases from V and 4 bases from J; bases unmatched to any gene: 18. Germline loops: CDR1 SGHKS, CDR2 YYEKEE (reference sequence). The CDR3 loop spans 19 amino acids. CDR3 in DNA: TGTGCCAGCAGCTCACCCATGCTTATGGGACAGGGGTTATCCTATGGCTACACCTTC. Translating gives CASSSPMLMGQGLSYGYTF.